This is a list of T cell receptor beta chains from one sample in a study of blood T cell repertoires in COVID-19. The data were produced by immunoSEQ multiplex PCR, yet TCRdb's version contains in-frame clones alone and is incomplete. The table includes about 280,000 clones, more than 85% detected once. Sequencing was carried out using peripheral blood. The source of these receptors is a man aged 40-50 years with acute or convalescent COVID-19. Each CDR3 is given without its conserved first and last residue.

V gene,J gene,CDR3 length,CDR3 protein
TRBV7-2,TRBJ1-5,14,ASSLYIGGDPQPQH
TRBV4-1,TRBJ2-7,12,ASSRGGGSDEQY
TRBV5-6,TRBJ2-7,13,ASSLYQGLGYEQY
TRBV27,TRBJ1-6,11,ASSLGGNSPLH
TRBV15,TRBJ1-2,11,ATSRGAGDGYT
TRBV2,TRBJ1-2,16,ASSEPVVGRANTYGYT
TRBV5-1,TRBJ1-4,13,ASSARGFTNEKLF
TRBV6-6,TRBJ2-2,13,ASNIDRANTGELF
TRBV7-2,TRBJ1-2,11,ASSLRQGTGYT
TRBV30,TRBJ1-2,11,AWGKKQGSRYT
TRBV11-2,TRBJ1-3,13,ASSSHRGSGNTIY
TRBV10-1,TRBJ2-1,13,ASSPENGGRREQF
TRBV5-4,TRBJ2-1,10,ASSFGGTGQF
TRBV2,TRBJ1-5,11,ASSGEAAEPQH
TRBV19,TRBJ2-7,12,ASSIQGARNEQY
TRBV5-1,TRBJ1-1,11,ASSARGDTEAF
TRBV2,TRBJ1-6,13,ASRPDSSYNSPLH
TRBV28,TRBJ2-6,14,ASSKRQGTGANVLT
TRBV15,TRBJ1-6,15,ATSRERQGVTNSPLH
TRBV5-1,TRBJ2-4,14,ASSLDPHGAKNIQY
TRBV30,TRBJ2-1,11,AWNRIRYNEQF
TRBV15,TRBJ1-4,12,ATSRISGAEKLF
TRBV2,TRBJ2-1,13,ASSAGTGFYNEQF
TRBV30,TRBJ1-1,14,AGKGGQGAFITEAF
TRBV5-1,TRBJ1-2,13,ASSLALTGDYGYT
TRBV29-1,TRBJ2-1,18,SVEDLDRSSPLSSYNEQF
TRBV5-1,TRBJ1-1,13,ASSLQGFSNTEAF
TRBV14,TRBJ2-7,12,ASSPRQGRYEQY
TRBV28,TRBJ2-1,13,ASSVAGAVKNEQF
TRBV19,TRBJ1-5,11,ASSPGWNQPQH
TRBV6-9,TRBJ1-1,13,ASSFRQLSNTEAF
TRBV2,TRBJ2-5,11,ASTGANQETQY
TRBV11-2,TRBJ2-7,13,ASSYDRTSSYEQY
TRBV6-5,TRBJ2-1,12,ASTSGGSYNEQF
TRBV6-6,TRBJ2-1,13,ASAGGTGSYNEQF